This section outlines one TCR beta chain sequence together with its context. The antigen is unknown. PCR involved 60 Vbeta and 13 Jbeta primers. Repertoires were generated with immunoSEQ multiplex PCR, while TCRdb's copy carries only in-frame clones and drops some. The listing records about 100,000 clones. The entry originates in a study of cytomegalovirus exposure and HLA in healthy donors. Study conclusions and caveats: After further analysis at a later stage, under 20,000 TCR beta sequences were associated with HLA alleles at 0.05 false discovery rate. Sequencing likely caused a cluster of highly shared sequence variants.

Sequenced material: PBMCs. This TCR came from a girl aged 10 to 17 in good health and CMV-seropositive.

CDR3 DNA sequence: TGTGCCAGCAGGGGAGGGTACTATGGCTACACCTTC. The encoded protein is CASRGGYYGYTF. The V and J genes are TRBV5-6 and TRBJ1-2; no clear D. Germline loops: CDR1 SGHDT, CDR2 YYEEEE. The CDR3 has 12 residues. Trimming shortened V by 5 bases and J by 3 bases, and 8 bases separated the two germline ends.